This TCR beta chain was captured in a study of cytomegalovirus exposure and HLA in healthy donors. The ends lost 11 bases at V and 2 bases at J; junction bases unmatched: 9. CDR3 length: 14 amino acids. The germline V gene has CDR1 SNHLY and CDR2 FYNNEI. PCR amplification relied on 60 Vbeta primers (plus 13 Jbeta primers). Here immunoSEQ multiplex PCR was the method, and the copy in TCRdb shows in-frame clones only, minus some. This repertoire shows over 70,000 clones, around 64% found once; its top ten account for under 2.5%. The chain recombines TRBV2 with TRBJ2-7; 10 bases map to TRBD1. This receptor was identified in a man in his thirties or forties in good health and CMV-seronegative. Sequences were obtained from PBMCs. CDR3 sequence (DNA): TGTGCCGGGGGGGACAGGGGAGTCCCCTACGAGCAGTACTTC. Translating gives CAGGDRGVPYEQYF.